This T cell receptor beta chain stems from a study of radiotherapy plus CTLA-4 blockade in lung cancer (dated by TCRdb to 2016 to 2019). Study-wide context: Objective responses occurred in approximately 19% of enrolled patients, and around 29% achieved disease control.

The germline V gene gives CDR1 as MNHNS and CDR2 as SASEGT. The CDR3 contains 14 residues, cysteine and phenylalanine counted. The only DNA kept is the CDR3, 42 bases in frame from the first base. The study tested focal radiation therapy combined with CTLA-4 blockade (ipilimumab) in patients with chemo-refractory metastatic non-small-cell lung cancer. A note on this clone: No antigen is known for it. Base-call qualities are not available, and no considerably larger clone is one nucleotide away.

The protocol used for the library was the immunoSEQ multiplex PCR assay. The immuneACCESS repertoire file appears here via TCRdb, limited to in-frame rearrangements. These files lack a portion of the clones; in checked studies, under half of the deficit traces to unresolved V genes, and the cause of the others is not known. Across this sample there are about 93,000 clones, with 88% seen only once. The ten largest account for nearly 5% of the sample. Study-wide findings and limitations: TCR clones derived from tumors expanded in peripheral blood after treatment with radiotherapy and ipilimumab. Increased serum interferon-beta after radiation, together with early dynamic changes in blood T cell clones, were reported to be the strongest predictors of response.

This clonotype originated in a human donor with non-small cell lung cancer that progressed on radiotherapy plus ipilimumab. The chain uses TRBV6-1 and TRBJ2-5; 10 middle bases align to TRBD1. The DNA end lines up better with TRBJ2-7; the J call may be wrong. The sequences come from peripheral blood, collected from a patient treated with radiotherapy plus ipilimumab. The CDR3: CASSETGGLYEQYF. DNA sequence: TGTGCCAGCAGTGAGACAGGGGGCCTCTACGAGCAGTACTTC.